This TCR beta chain was recovered during a study of beta chain features in type 1 diabetes. Expressed TCRB transcripts were sequenced, since all the RNA that had been isolated was reverse transcribed. Sequenced naive, central memory and regulatory T cell samples produced an average of around 3.5 million reads. Only in-frame clones appear in the TCRdb table, and some are missing; sequencing was by immunoSEQ multiplex PCR. The sample has a few hundred thousand clones; about 32% are singletons. The CDR3 is 14 amino acids. CDR1 is LGHNA and CDR2 is YNFKEQ in the germline V gene. V was cut by 1 base and J by 5 bases, with 12 bases left in between.

The chain links TRBV4-2 to TRBJ2-7, with no clear D. The source is a man aged 18-30 years in good health. The sequencing sample was made of naive CD4+ T cells from blood. The CDR3 loop reads CASSQARVLDEQYF. The CDR3 nucleotides are TGTGCCAGCAGCCAAGCGCGAGTACTTGACGAGCAGTACTTC.